This TCR beta chain was profiled in a study of cytomegalovirus exposure and HLA in healthy donors. Assay used: immunoSEQ multiplex PCR; TCRdb lists only in-frame clones, some missing. The data contain about 56,000 clones, 85% to 95% of them singletons. V lost 5 bases to trimming and J lost 5 bases; unmatched junction nucleotides: 11. The CDR3 length is 16 residues. Germline V lookup: CDR1 LNHDA, CDR2 SQIVND (reference sequence). This TCR derives from a woman under 30 in good health and CMV-seropositive. The rearrangement links TRBV19 to TRBJ1-5; 8 bases are shared with TRBD1. The source material was PBMCs. In nucleotides, the CDR3 is TGTGCCAGTAGTCCCGCCGGTGGACAGGGCCATCAGCCCCAGCATTTT. It yields the protein CASSPAGGQGHQPQHF.